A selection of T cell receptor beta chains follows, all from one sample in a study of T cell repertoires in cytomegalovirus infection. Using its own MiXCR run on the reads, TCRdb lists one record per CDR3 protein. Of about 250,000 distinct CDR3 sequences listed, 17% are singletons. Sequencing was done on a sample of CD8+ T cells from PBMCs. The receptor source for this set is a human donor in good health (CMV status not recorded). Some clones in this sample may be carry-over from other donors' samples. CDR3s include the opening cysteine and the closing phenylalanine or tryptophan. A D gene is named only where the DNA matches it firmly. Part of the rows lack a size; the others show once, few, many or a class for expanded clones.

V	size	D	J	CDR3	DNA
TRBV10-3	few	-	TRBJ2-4	CAISEGFRGTPIQYF	TGTGCCATCAGTGAGGGTTTCCGGGGGACCCCCATTCAGTACTTC
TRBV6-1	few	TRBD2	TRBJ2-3	CASTSTSGGAPDTQYF	TGTGCCAGCACCTCAACTAGCGGGGGGGCCCCAGATACGCAGTATTTT
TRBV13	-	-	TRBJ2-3	CASSLRYTQYF	TGTGCCAGCAGCTTACGCTATACGCAGTATTTT
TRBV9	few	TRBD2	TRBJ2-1	CASSETSGGAYNEQFF	TGTGCCAGCAGCGAAACTAGCGGGGGGGCCTACAATGAGCAGTTCTTC
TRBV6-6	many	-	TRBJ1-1	CASSAYSLANTEAFF	TGTGCCAGCAGCGCCTACAGCTTGGCTAACACTGAAGCTTTCTTT
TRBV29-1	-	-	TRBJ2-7	CSVESDSPYEQYF	TGCAGCGTTGAATCGGACAGCCCCTACGAGCAGTACTTC
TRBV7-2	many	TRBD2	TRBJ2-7	CASSPLAGGSEQYF	TGTGCCAGCAGCCCACTAGCGGGGGGCTCCGAGCAGTACTTC
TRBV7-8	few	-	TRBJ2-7	CASSHSLDYEQYF	TGTGCCAGCAGCCACTCTTTAGACTACGAGCAGTACTTC
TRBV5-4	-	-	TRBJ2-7	CASSPQGSYEQYF	TGTGCCAGCAGCCCCCAGGGATCCTACGAGCAGTACTTC
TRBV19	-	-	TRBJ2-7	CASSIGGAVPYEQYF	TGTGCCAGTAGTATCGGGGGCGCGGTACCCTACGAGCAGTACTTC
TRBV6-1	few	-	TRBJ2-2	CASSLVVTRELFF	TGTGCCAGCAGCCTCGTAGTGACCCGGGAGCTGTTTTTT
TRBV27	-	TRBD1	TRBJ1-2	CASSPGTDYYGYTF	TGTGCCAGCAGTCCCGGGACAGATTACTATGGCTACACCTTC
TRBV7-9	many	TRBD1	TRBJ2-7	CASSARQGRGSYEQYF	TGTGCCAGCAGCGCGCGACAGGGGAGAGGCTCCTACGAGCAGTACTTC
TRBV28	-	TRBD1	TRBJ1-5	CASSLGQGYVDQPQHF	TGTGCCAGCAGTTTGGGACAGGGATACGTAGATCAGCCCCAGCATTTT
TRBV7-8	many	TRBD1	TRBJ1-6	CASSPMTGRNSPLHF	TGTGCCAGCAGCCCGATGACAGGGAGAAATTCACCCCTCCACTTT
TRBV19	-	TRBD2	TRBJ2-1	CASSSPGLAGLNEQFF	TGTGCCAGTAGTTCCCCCGGACTAGCGGGTCTCAATGAGCAGTTCTTC
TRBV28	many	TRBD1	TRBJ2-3	CASSTRTGTDTQYF	TGTGCCAGCAGTACGCGGACAGGTACAGATACGCAGTATTTT
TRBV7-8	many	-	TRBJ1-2	CASSLVSGAYGYTF	TGTGCCAGCAGCTTAGTGTCCGGGGCCTATGGCTACACCTTC
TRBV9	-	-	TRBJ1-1	CASSVDPTRDPNTEAFF	TGTGCCAGCAGCGTAGACCCTACCAGGGACCCGAACACTGAAGCTTTCTTT
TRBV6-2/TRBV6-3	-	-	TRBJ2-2	CASSTSASTGELFF	TGTGCCAGCAGTACAAGCGCCTCCACCGGGGAGCTGTTTTTT
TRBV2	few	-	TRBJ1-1	CASYSYTEAFF	TGTGCCAGCTACAGTTACACTGAAGCTTTCTTT
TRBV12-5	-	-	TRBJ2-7	CASGLARPTNKINYEQYF	TGTGCTAGTGGTTTGGCAAGACCGACGAACAAAATAAACTACGAGCAGTACTTC
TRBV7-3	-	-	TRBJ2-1	CASSPDWSSYNEQFF	TGTGCCAGCAGCCCAGACTGGAGCTCCTACAATGAGCAGTTCTTC
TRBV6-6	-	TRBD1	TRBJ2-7	CASSSVLGGPYEQYF	TGTGCCAGCAGTTCTGTACTAGGGGGCCCCTACGAGCAGTACTTC
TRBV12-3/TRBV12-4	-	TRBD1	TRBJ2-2	CASSPGQGYTGELFF	TGTGCCAGCAGTCCGGGACAGGGGTACACCGGGGAGCTGTTTTTT
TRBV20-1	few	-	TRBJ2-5	CSALTGRKETQYF	TGCAGTGCTCTAACTGGACGGAAGGAGACCCAGTACTTC
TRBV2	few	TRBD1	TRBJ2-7	CASRTGQGLSYEQYF	TGTGCCAGCAGAACCGGACAGGGGTTGTCGTACGAGCAGTACTTC
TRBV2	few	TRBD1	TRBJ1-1	CASSETRTGGGTEAFF	TGTGCCAGCAGTGAAACGAGGACAGGTGGAGGAACTGAAGCTTTCTTT
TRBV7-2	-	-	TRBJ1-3	CASSSVGVGYGNTICF	-
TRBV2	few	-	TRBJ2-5	CASSEGLEETQYF	TGTGCCAGCAGCGAGGGACTGGAAGAGACCCAGTACTTC
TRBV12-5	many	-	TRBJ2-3	CASGLTDTQYF	TGTGCTAGTGGTCTCACAGATACGCAGTATTTT
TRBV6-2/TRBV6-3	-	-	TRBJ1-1	CASGGTYTEAFF	TGTGCCAGCGGCGGGACTTACACTGAAGCTTTCTTT
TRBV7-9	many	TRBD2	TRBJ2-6	CASSQSGVPAGGANVLTF	TGTGCCAGCAGCCAGAGCGGGGTCCCCGCCGGTGGGGCCAACGTCCTGACTTTC